This T cell receptor (beta chain) was profiled in a study of early T cells in non-severe SARS-CoV-2 infection. Looking at the study overall: Investigators sequenced bulk RNA drawn from unsorted whole blood, and chains remained unpaired.

V lost 7 bases to trimming and J lost 0 bases, with 14 bases between them. Germline V lookup: CDR1 SNHLY, CDR2 FYNNEI. The CDR3 has 15 residues. A note on this clonotype: Its matching antigen is unknown.

General study results and limits: VDJdb-based annotation leaned toward anti-spike CD8 responses and missed private and CD4 specificities.

Individual cDNA molecules were tagged with unique molecular identifiers. TCRdb re-called the 5' RACE reads through MiXCR, storing one row per CDR3 protein. In the table there are about 34,000 distinct CDR3 sequences, roughly 7.1% of which are singletons. V is TRBV2 and J is TRBJ2-3; D is perhaps TRBD2 (5 bases). The input for sequencing was whole blood, taken at baseline. The receptor comes from an adult who was a healthcare worker with PCR-confirmed SARS-CoV-2 infection or an uninfected control (not recorded which). The CDR3: CASIGVGGSTDTQYF. DNA of the CDR3: TGTGCCAGCATAGGTGTCGGCGGGAGCACAGATACGCAGTATTTT.